The 32 T cell receptor beta chains below come from one sample, sequenced in a study of cytomegalovirus exposure and HLA in healthy donors. Some clones are missing from TCRdb's copy, which holds only in-frame ones; the method was immunoSEQ multiplex PCR. The sample consists of 150,000 to 200,000 clones, 86% of them appearing once. The source material was PBMCs. These receptors came from a woman in her twenties or thirties in good health and CMV-seronegative.

The CDR3 DNA follows: TGCGCCAGCAGCCCGACTGGGGGGAGTACCGGGGAGCTGTTTTTT. This translates into CASSPTGGSTGELFF. The chain joins TRBV4-1 to TRBJ2-2; a possible D gene is TRBD2 (6 bases). V gave up 4 bases and J gave up 5 bases, with 14 bases separating them. This CDR3 region has 15 residues. From germline, CDR1 is MGHRA and CDR2 YSYEKL.

J is TRBJ2-6 and V is TRBV15; D is undetermined. The CDR3 contains 17 residues. Between the trimmed V and J ends, which lost 0 bases and 3 bases, there was a span of 12 bases. Germline V CDR1 and CDR2: LNHNV, YYDKDF (reference sequence). The CDR3 is CATSRDSKGGGANVLTF. The CDR3 region has the DNA TGTGCCACCAGCAGAGATTCCAAGGGCGGTGGGGCCAACGTCCTGACTTTC.

This sequence joins TRBV9 and TRBJ2-3; perhaps TRBD1 as D (6 bases). CDR1 and CDR2 from the germline V gene are SGDLS and YYNGEE. V shed 1 base and J shed 1 base, with 13 bases lying between them. The CDR3 is 16 residues long. CDR3 coding DNA: TGTGCCAGCAGCGTAAAGGCAGGGGAACGCACAGATACGCAGTATTTT. It translates to CASSVKAGERTDTQYF. Complete variable domain (other parts from reference TRBV9 and TRBJ2-3): DSGVTQTPKHLITATGQRVTLRCSPRSGDLSVYWYQQSLDQGLQFLIQYYNGEERAKGNILERFSAQQFPDLHSELNLSSLELGDSALYFCASSVKAGERTDTQYFGPGTRLTVL.

The chain has TRBV5-1 and TRBJ2-1, with D possibly TRBD2 on 5 matching bases. There are 16 residues in the CDR3. Trimming left V 0 bases short and J 6 bases short, with 16 bases between. Germline lookup yields CDR1 SGHRS and CDR2 YFSETQ. The CDR3, as DNA: TGCGCCAGCAGCTTGGGGCTTGGCGGAGGAGGCAATGAGCAGTTCTTC. Its translation is CASSLGLGGGGNEQFF.

The chain carries TRBV5-1 and TRBJ2-1; D possibly corresponds to TRBD2 (6 bases). V lost 3 bases and J 2 bases, leaving 12 bases between the germline ends. This CDR3 has 15 residues. The V gene's germline CDR1 is SGHRS and CDR2 YFSETQ. The DNA of the CDR3 is TGCGCCAGCAGCTCCGGGACTCCTACCTACAATGAGCAGTTCTTC. This gives the protein CASSSGTPTYNEQFF.

This clone came up a few times. The chain uses TRBV27 and TRBJ2-7, with D tentatively TRBD1 (6 bases). Trimming removed 0 bases at V and 5 bases at J, with 17 bases between. The germline gives CDR1 MNHEY, CDR2 SMNVEV (reference sequence). The CDR3 runs to 16 residues. The CDR3 loop is CASSLSTGTWKHEQYF. Here the CDR3 DNA reads TGTGCCAGCAGTTTATCGACCGGGACATGGAAGCACGAGCAGTACTTC.

The rearrangement uses TRBV4-3 and TRBJ2-1; D is unresolved. Trimming left V 1 base short and J 3 bases short, with 7 bases between. The CDR3 sequence is 14 residues long. CDR1 and CDR2 (germline): LGHNA, YSLEER. CDR3 sequence reads: CASSQGLDYNEQFF. The CDR3, as DNA: TGCGCCAGCAGCCAAGGTCTAGACTACAATGAGCAGTTCTTC.

V is TRBV28 and J is TRBJ2-2, with D hard to call. The germline V and J ends were trimmed by 3 bases and 2 bases, with 4 bases remaining between them. This CDR3 spans 13 amino acids. Germline loops: CDR1 MDHEN, CDR2 SYDVKM. DNA of the CDR3: TGTGCCAGCAGTTTGTCCAACACCGGGGAGCTGTTTTTT. It specifies CASSLSNTGELFF.

Only one count was recorded for this clone. This rearrangement joins TRBV18 to TRBJ2-7; 9 bases fit TRBD1. The length of the CDR3 is 16 residues. The ends lost 3 bases at V and 5 bases at J; junction bases unmatched: 11. Per germline, CDR1 KGHSH and CDR2 LQKENI. For the CDR3, the DNA is TGTGCCAGCTCACCCTTTTCCCGGGACAGGGACCACGAGCAGTACTTC. Amino acid sequence: CASSPFSRDRDHEQYF.

V gene TRBV10-3 combines with J gene TRBJ1-2; D might be TRBD1 (6 bases). Germline assignment: CDR1 ENHRY and CDR2 SYGVKD. Trimming took off 0 bases at V and 3 bases at J, with 14 bases between the two ends. The CDR3 runs 16 residues. The CDR3, as DNA: TGTGCCATCAGTGAGTCGACCGGCAGGGGAGACTATGGCTACACCTTC. Translation gives CAISESTGRGDYGYTF.

This chain connects TRBV5-4 to TRBJ1-2, with D hard to call. The length of the CDR3 is 15 residues. The ends were cut back, 4 bases at V and 4 bases at J, with 17 bases in the middle. Germline-derived CDR1 and CDR2 are SGHNT and YYREEE (reference sequence). The DNA of the CDR3 is TGTGCCAGCAGCCAATGGACTCCCGGAAGCTATGGCTACACCTTC. Its protein is CASSQWTPGSYGYTF. The full variable domain, with the rest looked up from reference TRBV5-4 and TRBJ1-2, is ETGVTQSPTHLIKTRGQQVTLRCSSQSGHNTVSWYQQALGQGPQFIFQYYREEENGRGNFPPRFSGLQFPNYSSELNVNALELDDSALYLCASSQWTPGSYGYTFGSGTRLTVV.

The CDR3 sequence is CASSREAGLPETTSSYGYTF. Here the CDR3 DNA reads TGTGCCAGCTCACGAGAAGCAGGGTTGCCGGAAACTACCTCTAGCTATGGCTACACCTTC. The chain combines TRBV18 with TRBJ1-2, with D tentatively TRBD1 (5 bases). Germline V CDR1 and CDR2: KGHSH, LQKENI. Trimming pared 4 bases from V and 4 bases from J, leaving 31 bases between. The CDR3 is 20 amino acids.

The chain uses TRBV28 and TRBJ2-5, with 8 bases lining up with TRBD1. This CDR3 spans 13 amino acids. The germline V gene has CDR1 MDHEN and CDR2 SYDVKM. V shed 7 bases, J shed 3 bases, and the junction held 4 bases outside the gene matches. CDR3 DNA: TGTGCCAGCAAGGACAGGGTGAAAGAGACCCAGTACTTC. Translating it yields CASKDRVKETQYF.

The J gene is TRBJ1-4, the V gene TRBV9; D is possibly TRBD1 (6 bases). V dropped 2 bases and J dropped 8 bases, with 22 bases sitting between them. Germline V gives CDR1 SGDLS, CDR2 YYNGEE. The CDR3 is made up of 17 amino acids. The CDR3 region is CASSVGHPQGRGEKLFF. As DNA, the CDR3 is TGTGCCAGCAGCGTGGGCCACCCACAGGGAAGAGGCGAAAAACTGTTTTTT. The entire variable domain, with the rest obtained from reference TRBV9 and TRBJ1-4, is as follows: DSGVTQTPKHLITATGQRVTLRCSPRSGDLSVYWYQQSLDQGLQFLIQYYNGEERAKGNILERFSAQQFPDLHSELNLSSLELGDSALYFCASSVGHPQGRGEKLFFGSGTQLSVL.

J is TRBJ2-2 and V is TRBV27; D is perhaps TRBD1 (6 bases). Trimming removed 1 base at V and 1 base at J, with 10 bases between. The length of the CDR3 is 16 residues. Germline V gives CDR1 MNHEY, CDR2 SMNVEV (reference sequence). As DNA, the CDR3 is TGTGCCAGCAGTTTATGGGCAGGGGAGAACACCGGGGAGCTGTTTTTT. Protein sequence: CASSLWAGENTGELFF.

This clone is a singleton in its sample. V usage is TRBV6-1 and J usage is TRBJ1-5; perhaps TRBD1 as D (6 bases). In germline, CDR1 is MNHNS, CDR2 SASEGT. V was pared by 4 bases and J by 3 bases, with 16 bases between. The CDR3 has 16 residues. The CDR3 is CASSAPGALVNQPQHF. CDR3 bases: TGTGCCAGCAGTGCTCCAGGGGCCCTGGTCAATCAGCCCCAGCATTTT.

The chain employs TRBV4-1 and TRBJ2-3; D is undetermined. The germline CDR1 and CDR2 sequences are MGHRA and YSYEKL. Deletions cut 0 bases from V and 0 bases from J, with 10 bases between. The CDR3 is made up of 16 amino acids. The CDR3 loop reads CASSQELSSSTDTQYF. As DNA, the CDR3 is TGCGCCAGCAGCCAAGAACTCTCGTCTAGCACAGATACGCAGTATTTT.

The chain combines TRBV10-2 with TRBJ1-5; TRBD1 matches 8 bases. This CDR3 is built from 14 residues. Germline V CDR1 and CDR2: WSHSY, SAAADI. The ends lost 5 bases at V and 2 bases at J; junction bases unmatched: 2. The CDR3: CASSKDRGNQPQHF. For the CDR3, the DNA is TGCGCCAGCAGTAAGGACAGGGGCAATCAGCCCCAGCATTTT.

This clone was counted once. This sequence joins TRBV20-1 and TRBJ2-1, with no clear D. The CDR3 runs 11 residues. V lost 0 bases to trimming and J lost 10 bases, with 7 bases between them. CDR1 is DFQATT and CDR2 is SNEGSKA in the germline V gene (reference sequence). CDR3 residues: CSAREDGEQFF. The CDR3 DNA sequence: TGCAGTGCTAGAGAGGACGGGGAGCAGTTCTTC.

This chain joins TRBV29-1 and TRBJ2-1, with 7 bases aligning to TRBD2. Germline assignment: CDR1 SQVTM and CDR2 ANQGSEA. This CDR3 is built from 15 residues. The V gene end was trimmed by 2 bases and the J gene end by 6 bases; junction bases not matched to a gene: 10. The CDR3 coding sequence is TGCAGCGTTGAATTGTCGGCCAGGGAGGGCAATGAGCAGTTCTTC. Translating gives CSVELSAREGNEQFF.

The chain links TRBV5-6 to TRBJ1-2, with D hard to call. Germline CDR1 reads SGHDT; CDR2 reads YYEEEE. CDR3 length equals 15 residues. The V end lost 3 bases, the J end lost 0 bases, and 12 bases lay between the germline ends. The CDR3 loop is CASSSRPVSNYGYTF. CDR3 bases: TGTGCCAGCAGCTCTCGGCCTGTTTCTAACTATGGCTACACCTTC.

V gene TRBV20-1 combines with J gene TRBJ2-3; D is uncertain. The CDR3 runs to 11 residues. CDR1 DFQATT and CDR2 SNEGSKA come from the germline V gene (reference sequence). V lost 5 bases and J lost 4, with 7 bases in between. The CDR3 reads CSAGDSDTQYF. DNA for the CDR3: TGCAGTGCTGGGGATTCAGATACGCAGTATTTT.

This clone appeared once. This sequence joins TRBV27 and TRBJ2-7; maybe TRBD1 (5 bases). The CDR3 totals 13 residues. Trimming left V 3 bases short and J 0 bases short, with 6 bases between. Germline CDR1 is MNHEY and CDR2 is SMNVEV (reference sequence). The CDR3 loop reads CASSLTASYEQYF. CDR3 bases: TGTGCCAGCAGTTTGACAGCCTCCTACGAGCAGTACTTC.

As DNA, the CDR3 is TGCGCCAGCAGCCCTGGACTAGCGGGGGGCGGGGTCACAGATACGCAGTATTTT. Its translation is CASSPGLAGGGVTDTQYF. The gene calls are TRBV5-1 and TRBJ2-3; TRBD2 matches 14 bases. V shed 4 bases and J 2 bases; nucleotides not matched to a gene: 9. The CDR3 is 18 residues long. Per the germline V gene, CDR1 is SGHRS and CDR2 is YFSETQ.

Only one count was recorded for this clone. The V and J genes are TRBV4-3 and TRBJ1-5; no reliable D call. This CDR3 has 15 residues. Trimming removed 4 bases from V and 4 bases from J, with 14 bases in between. Per the germline V gene, CDR1 is LGHNA and CDR2 is YSLEER. CDR3: CASSLDTASNQPQHF. DNA of the CDR3: TGCGCCAGCAGCCTCGATACAGCCTCAAATCAGCCCCAGCATTTT.

The chain combines TRBV5-6 with TRBJ1-5; D gene ambiguous. Germline CDR1 and CDR2: SGHDT and YYEEEE. Between the trimmed V and J ends, which lost 4 bases and 0 bases, there was a span of 14 bases. CDR3 length: 16 residues. This chain's CDR3 is CASSRLGDNSNQPQHF. CDR3 DNA: TGTGCCAGCAGCCGGTTAGGAGACAATAGCAATCAGCCCCAGCATTTT.

V and J are TRBV28 and TRBJ1-2, with D perhaps TRBD1 (5 bases). Germline loops: CDR1 MDHEN, CDR2 SYDVKM. CDR3 length: 14 amino acids. V lost 4 bases and J 4 bases, leaving 13 bases between the germline ends. The CDR3 nucleotides are TGTGCCAGCAGTTCCGGTGGGGCGAGCTATGGCTACACCTTC. This encodes CASSSGGASYGYTF.

V is TRBV10-3 and J is TRBJ2-1; the match to TRBD1 covers 10 bases. This CDR3 has 15 residues. Germline CDR1 and CDR2: ENHRY and SYGVKD. V trimming: 2 bases; J trimming: 2 bases; junction bases outside the gene matches: 0. CDR3 sequence: CAISEGQGAYNEQFF. In nucleotides, the CDR3 is TGTGCCATCAGTGAGGGACAGGGGGCCTACAATGAGCAGTTCTTC.

CDR3 nucleotides: TGTGCCAGCAGTGAGGGCCTAGCGGGGATCAACGAGCAGTACTTC. This translates into CASSEGLAGINEQYF. The chain employs TRBV2 and TRBJ2-7, with 9 bases fitting TRBD2. This CDR3 spans 15 amino acids. Germline CDR1 reads SNHLY; CDR2 reads FYNNEI. Trimming at V came to 3 bases and at J to 5 bases, leaving 8 bases not matched to a gene.

The rearrangement links TRBV14 to TRBJ1-4, with TRBD1 as a possible D gene (6 bases). Germline CDR1 SGHDN, CDR2 FVKESK. The V and J ends lost 6 bases and 4 bases respectively, with 18 bases between them. This CDR3 is built from 16 residues. CDR3 sequence: CASSRSQDSFNEKLFF. The CDR3 nucleotides read TGTGCCAGCAGTCGTAGTCAGGACAGTTTTAATGAAAAACTGTTTTTT.

V gene TRBV6-1 combines with J gene TRBJ1-4; the D is unclear. CDR3 length: 15 amino acids. Germline V gene lookup returns CDR1 MNHNS and CDR2 SASEGT. Trimming left V 5 bases short and J 0 bases short, with 10 bases between. CDR3 DNA sequence: TGTGCCAGCAGTTTACCCCGTGCAACTAATGAAAAACTGTTTTTT. Translating it yields CASSLPRATNEKLFF.

The CDR3 protein is CASRPQGEGDQPQHF. Written as DNA, the CDR3 is TGTGCCAGCAGGCCGCAGGGAGAAGGGGATCAGCCCCAGCATTTT. J is TRBJ1-5 and V is TRBV27; D is perhaps TRBD1 (5 bases). The V gene lost 6 bases and the J gene lost 5 bases, with 17 bases spanning the gap. Germline loops: CDR1 MNHEY, CDR2 SMNVEV (reference sequence). The CDR3 is 15 amino acids.